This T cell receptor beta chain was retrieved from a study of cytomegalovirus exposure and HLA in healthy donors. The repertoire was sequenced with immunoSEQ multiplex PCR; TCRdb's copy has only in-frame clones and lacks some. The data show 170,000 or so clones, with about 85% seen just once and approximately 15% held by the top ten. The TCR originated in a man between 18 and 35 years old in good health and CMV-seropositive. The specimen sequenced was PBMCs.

The CDR3 sequence: CASSKRSGDGCTDTQYF. CDR3 bases: TGTGCCAGCAGCAAAAGATCCGGGGATGGTTGCACAGATACGCAGTATTTT. This sequence joins TRBV21-1 and TRBJ2-3; the table names TRBD2, a call not compared with the DNA. TRBV21-1 is recorded as a pseudogene. CDR3 length: 17 amino acids.